A selection of T cell receptor beta chains follows, all from one sample in a study of cytomegalovirus exposure and HLA in healthy donors. The protocol was immunoSEQ multiplex PCR, while the TCRdb copy is restricted to in-frame clones and leaves out a portion. This sample has about 89,000 clones, with 76% found just once. The sequenced material came from PBMCs. These receptors were taken from a male donor in good health and CMV-seronegative. Each CDR3 is given with its conserved first and last residue. D genes are given only for firm matches. For some rows the clone size is stated as once, few or many, or as a class when expanded; others skip it.

CDR3 length	J gene	V gene	D gene	clone size	CDR3 DNA	CDR3 protein
18	TRBJ2-7	TRBV18	NA	NA	TGTGCCAGCTCACCAGTATATCTCGCGGGACGGGCCAAATACGAGCAGTACTTC	CASSPVYLAGRAKYEQYF
13	TRBJ1-2	TRBV19	TRBD1	NA	TGTGCCAGTAGGTCCGGGACAGTCTATGGCTACACCTTC	CASRSGTVYGYTF
14	TRBJ2-2	TRBV19	TRBD1	few	TGTGCCACCCCGGGACAGCCTAACACCGGGGAGCTGTTTTTT	CATPGQPNTGELFF
15	TRBJ1-4	TRBV19	NA	NA	TGTGCCAGTAGCCAACTGCGGGAGCTTAATGAAAAACTGTTTTTT	CASSQLRELNEKLFF
15	TRBJ1-1	TRBV27	NA	NA	TGTGCCAGCAGTGAGGGCAGTACCCCGAACACTGAAGCTTTCTTT	CASSEGSTPNTEAFF
14	TRBJ1-1	TRBV28	NA	NA	TGTGCCAGCAGACCCCCCAGGGAAGACACTGAAGCTTTCTTT	CASRPPREDTEAFF
16	TRBJ1-1	TRBV28	TRBD1	NA	TGTGCCAGCAGTTTTCAGCAGGGGGCCAAGAACACTGAAGCTTTCTTT	CASSFQQGAKNTEAFF
16	TRBJ2-6	TRBV7-9	NA	once	TGTGCCAGCTCCACCTCAGTCCTCTCTGGGGCCAACGTCCTGACTTTC	CASSTSVLSGANVLTF
17	TRBJ1-1	TRBV5-6	NA	NA	TGTGCCAGCAGCTTGTGGCAGGGATCGGCCATGAACACTGAAGCTTTCTTT	CASSLWQGSAMNTEAFF
17	TRBJ1-1	TRBV7-2	TRBD1	NA	TGTGCCAGCAGCTTAGCTTTGGGACAGGGGGCGCGTACTGAAGCTTTCTTT	CASSLALGQGARTEAFF
12	TRBJ2-7	TRBV2	NA	NA	TGTGCCAGCAGAGCCGGGGGCTACGAGCAGTACTTC	CASRAGGYEQYF
14	TRBJ2-3	TRBV4-3	NA	once	TGCGCCAGCAGCCAAGATGCCAGGACAGATACGCAGTATTTT	CASSQDARTDTQYF
16	TRBJ2-7	TRBV5-1	TRBD2	NA	TGCGCCAGCAGCTTGGCCACCCCTAGCGGGAGTGGTGAGCAGTACTTC	CASSLATPSGSGEQYF
16	TRBJ2-2	TRBV5-6	NA	NA	TGTGCCAGCAGCATAGGACAGTCGGGGAACACCGGGGAGCTGTTTTTT	CASSIGQSGNTGELFF
16	TRBJ2-7	TRBV11-2	NA	NA	TGTGCCAGCAGCCCAAGACAGGTCCTTGACCTGGACGAGCAGTACTTC	CASSPRQVLDLDEQYF
13	TRBJ1-2	TRBV19	NA	NA	TGTGCCAGTAGTCCGGCGGGGGACTATGGCTACACCTTC	CASSPAGDYGYTF
13	TRBJ2-7	TRBV6-5	TRBD1	NA	TGTGCCAGCAGTTACGGGACAGGGGACGAGCAGTACTTC	CASSYGTGDEQYF
16	TRBJ1-2	TRBV28	NA	once	TGTGCCAGCAGTTTGGTACAGGGCAGTATTGGCTATGGCTACACCTTC	CASSLVQGSIGYGYTF
18	TRBJ2-7	TRBV5-6	TRBD1	NA	TGTGCCAGCAGCTTGGACACCGGGTGGACAGGGGGCCAATCCGAGCAGTACTTC	CASSLDTGWTGGQSEQYF
15	TRBJ1-1	TRBV6-1	TRBD1	NA	TGTGCCATCAGTGAGACCGGGACAGGGTACACTGAAGCTTTCTTT	CAISETGTGYTEAFF
15	TRBJ1-5	TRBV2	NA	NA	TGTGCCAGCAGTGAACTATCAGCGTCAAGTCAGCCCCAGCATTTT	CASSELSASSQPQHF
16	TRBJ2-6	TRBV28	TRBD2	few	TGTGCCAGCAGTGGGGGGGGGTCCTCTGGGGCCAACGTCCTGACTTTC	CASSGGGSSGANVLTF
21	TRBJ2-3	TRBV4-3	NA	once	TGCGCCAGCAGCCAAGGTTTTTCAGGGGTTCAGGAGCGGTTCTACACAGATACGCAGTATTTT	CASSQGFSGVQERFYTDTQYF
15	TRBJ2-3	TRBV18	TRBD2	NA	TGTGCCAGCTCACTTAGGACTAGCCCGGAAGATACGCAGTATTTT	CASSLRTSPEDTQYF
15	TRBJ2-2	TRBV2	TRBD2	NA	TGTGCCAGCAGTGAGACAGCGGGAGGCACCGGGGAGCTGTTTTTT	CASSETAGGTGELFF
16	TRBJ1-2	TRBV7-8	NA	once	TGTGCCAGCAGCTTAGGTTGGCAGGGGCAGGCGTATGGCTACACCTTC	CASSLGWQGQAYGYTF
14	TRBJ2-7	TRBV5-6	NA	NA	TGTGCCAGCAGCTTGGTTGTAGGGGGTTACGAGCAGTACTTC	CASSLVVGGYEQYF
15	TRBJ1-2	TRBV7-8	TRBD1	few	TGTGCCAGCAGCCCCAAGATACAGGGGAACTATGGCTACACCTTC	CASSPKIQGNYGYTF
15	TRBJ1-5	TRBV6-5	TRBD1	NA	TGTGCCAGCAGCCGGGACAGGGGGTTTCTGCAGCCCCAGCATTTT	CASSRDRGFLQPQHF
14	TRBJ1-2	TRBV9	NA	once	TGTGCCAGCAGCGTAGGGAGGAATAACTATGGCTACACCTTC	CASSVGRNNYGYTF
11	TRBJ2-1	TRBV19	NA	NA	TGTGCCAGCGGTCTAGCATATGAGCAGTTCTTC	CASGLAYEQFF
16	TRBJ2-2	TRBV7-2	TRBD1	NA	TGTGCCAGCAGCCCGCGGACAGGGGTGAACACCGGGGAGCTGTTTTTT	CASSPRTGVNTGELFF
16	TRBJ1-2	TRBV10-3	NA	NA	TGTGCCATTTTAACCCAGGAAACAGGAGTGGCCTATGGCTACACCTTC	CAILTQETGVAYGYTF
13	TRBJ1-2	TRBV2	NA	NA	TGTGCCAGCAGCACAGAAGTAAACTATGGCTACACCTTC	CASSTEVNYGYTF
15	TRBJ2-2	TRBV28	TRBD2	NA	TGTGCCAGCAGTTTACCTAGCGGGGGAAACGGGGAGCTGTTTTTT	CASSLPSGGNGELFF
14	TRBJ2-5	TRBV4-3	NA	NA	TGCGCCAGCAGCCAGGACATTTTCAAAGAGACCCAGTACTTC	CASSQDIFKETQYF
16	TRBJ2-2	TRBV19	NA	few	TGTGCCAGTAGTATTCAATTTAGTTACAGGGCCGGGGAGCTGTTTTTT	CASSIQFSYRAGELFF
13	TRBJ1-5	TRBV11-2	NA	few	TGTGCCAGCAGCATCAGGGGTCAACAGCCCCAGCATTTT	CASSIRGQQPQHF
15	TRBJ1-4	TRBV7-2	TRBD1	NA	TGTGCCAGCAGCTTGTCAGGGGGTATAGATGAAAAACTGTTTTTT	CASSLSGGIDEKLFF
13	TRBJ1-2	TRBV5-4	NA	few	TGTGCCAGCAGCGGGGAGGGGACCTATGGCTACACCTTC	CASSGEGTYGYTF
15	TRBJ1-2	TRBV15	NA	few	TGTGCCACCAGCAGAGAAGCAGGGTCCTTGTTCGGCTACACCTTC	CATSREAGSLFGYTF
15	TRBJ1-4	TRBV6-5	NA	NA	TGTGCCAGCAGTTACTCAATTTCGGGTAATGAAAAACTGTTTTTT	CASSYSISGNEKLFF
15	TRBJ1-2	TRBV5-1	NA	NA	TGCGCCAGCAGCTTGGTTCGGGATGTGGGCTATGGCTACACCTTC	CASSLVRDVGYGYTF
18	TRBJ2-3	TRBV5-1	TRBD2	NA	TGCGCCAGCAGCCGCTCTGGAGCGGGAGGGCCCAGGAAAGATACGCAGTATTTT	CASSRSGAGGPRKDTQYF
18	TRBJ1-3	TRBV7-2	TRBD1	NA	TGTGCCAGCAGCTTAGGGACAGGGGGGTCGCACTCTGGAAACACCATATATTTT	CASSLGTGGSHSGNTIYF
14	TRBJ1-1	TRBV7-2	TRBD1	NA	TGTGCCAGCAGCCCTGGACAGGGGAGGACTGAAGCTTTCTTT	CASSPGQGRTEAFF
21	TRBJ2-6	TRBV27	TRBD1	NA	TGTGCCAGCAGTTTTCGGGGTATAGGGACAGGGGGAGGCTCTGGGGCCAACGTCCTGACTTTC	CASSFRGIGTGGGSGANVLTF